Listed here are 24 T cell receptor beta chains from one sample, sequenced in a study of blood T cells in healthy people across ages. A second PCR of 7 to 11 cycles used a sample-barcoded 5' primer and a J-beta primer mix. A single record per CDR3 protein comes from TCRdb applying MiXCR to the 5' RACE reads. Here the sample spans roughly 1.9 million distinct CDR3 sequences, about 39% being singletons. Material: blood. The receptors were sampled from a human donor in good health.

This chain's CDR3 is CAISEGQETDTQYF. The CDR3 DNA reads TGTGCCATCAGTGAGGGACAAGAAACAGATACGCAGTATTTT. The chain joins TRBV10-3 to TRBJ2-3; D may be TRBD1 (5 bases). V was trimmed by 2 bases and J by 3 bases, leaving 9 bases between them. Germline V CDR1 and CDR2: ENHRY, SYGVKD. The CDR3 runs 14 residues.

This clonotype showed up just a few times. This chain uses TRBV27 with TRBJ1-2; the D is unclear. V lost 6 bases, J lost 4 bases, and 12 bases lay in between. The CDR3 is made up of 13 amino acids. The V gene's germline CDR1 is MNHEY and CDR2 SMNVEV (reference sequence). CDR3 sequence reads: CASSLTPIYGYTF. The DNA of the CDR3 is TGTGCCAGCAGCCTGACCCCGATCTATGGCTACACCTTC.

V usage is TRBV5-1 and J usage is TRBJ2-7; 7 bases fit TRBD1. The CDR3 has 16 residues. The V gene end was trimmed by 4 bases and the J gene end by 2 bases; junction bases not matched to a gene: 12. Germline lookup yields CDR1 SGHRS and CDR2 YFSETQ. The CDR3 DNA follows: TGCGCCAGCAGCCCCCGAGACGAGGGGGCCCCCTACGAGCAGTACTTC. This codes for CASSPRDEGAPYEQYF.

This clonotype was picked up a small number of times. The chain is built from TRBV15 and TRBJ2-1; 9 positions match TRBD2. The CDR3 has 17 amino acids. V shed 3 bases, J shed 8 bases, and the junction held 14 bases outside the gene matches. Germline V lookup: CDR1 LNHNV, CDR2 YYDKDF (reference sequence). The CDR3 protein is CATSRDVFGGGAYEQFF. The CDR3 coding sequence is TGTGCCACCAGCAGGGACGTGTTTGGCGGGGGGGCATATGAGCAGTTCTTC.

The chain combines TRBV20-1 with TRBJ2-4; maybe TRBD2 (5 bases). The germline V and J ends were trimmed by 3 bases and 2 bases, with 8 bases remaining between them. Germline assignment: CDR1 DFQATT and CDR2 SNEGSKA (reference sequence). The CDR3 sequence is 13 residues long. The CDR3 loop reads CSASLDSKNIQYF. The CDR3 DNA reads TGCAGTGCTAGCCTGGACTCCAAAAACATTCAGTACTTC.

CDR3 coding DNA: TGTGCCAGCAGTTTGTTCCGGGACAGCTCCTACGAGCGGTACTTC. This translates into CASSLFRDSSYERYF. The chain combines TRBV6-2 or TRBV6-3 with TRBJ2-5, with 7 bases lining up with TRBD1. The CDR3 runs to 15 residues. CDR1 MNHEY and CDR2 SVGEGT come from the germline V gene. Germline trimming cut 4 bases from V and 13 bases from J; bases unmatched to any gene: 18.

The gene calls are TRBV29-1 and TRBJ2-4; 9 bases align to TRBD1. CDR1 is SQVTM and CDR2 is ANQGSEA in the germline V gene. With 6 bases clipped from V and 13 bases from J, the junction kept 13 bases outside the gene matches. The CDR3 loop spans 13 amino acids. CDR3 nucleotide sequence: TGCAGCGTCGCCCCGGGACAGGGATTAGAGCAGTACTTC. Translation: CSVAPGQGLEQYF.

The CDR3 DNA follows: TGTGCCAGCTCAGCGGTTCGGACAGAAACCCGGTCTAGATATGGCTACACCTTC. Protein sequence: CASSAVRTETRSRYGYTF. The chain links TRBV18 to TRBJ1-2; D is possibly TRBD1 (6 bases). The germline V gene has CDR1 KGHSH and CDR2 LQKENI. Trimming stripped 5 bases from V and 5 bases from J, with 27 bases between. The length of the CDR3 is 18 residues. Full variable domain (rest looked up from reference TRBV18 and TRBJ1-2): NAGVMQNPRHLVRRRGQEARLRCSPMKGHSHVYWYRQLPEEGLKFMVYLQKENIIDESGMPKERFSAEFPKEGPSILRIQQVVRGDSAAYFCASSAVRTETRSRYGYTFGSGTRLTVV.

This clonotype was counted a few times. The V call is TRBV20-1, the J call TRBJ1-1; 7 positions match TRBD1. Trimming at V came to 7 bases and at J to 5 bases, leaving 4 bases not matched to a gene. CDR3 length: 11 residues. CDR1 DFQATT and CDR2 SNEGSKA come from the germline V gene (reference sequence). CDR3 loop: CSVRGRTEAFF. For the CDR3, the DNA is TGCAGTGTAAGGGGGCGGACTGAAGCTTTCTTT.

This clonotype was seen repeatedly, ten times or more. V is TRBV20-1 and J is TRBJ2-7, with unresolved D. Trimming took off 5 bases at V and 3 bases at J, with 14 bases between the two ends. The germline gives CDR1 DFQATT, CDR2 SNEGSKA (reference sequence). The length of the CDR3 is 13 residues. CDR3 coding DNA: TGCAGTGCTGTTTTTTCCCTTAGCTACGAGCAGTACTTC. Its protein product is CSAVFSLSYEQYF.

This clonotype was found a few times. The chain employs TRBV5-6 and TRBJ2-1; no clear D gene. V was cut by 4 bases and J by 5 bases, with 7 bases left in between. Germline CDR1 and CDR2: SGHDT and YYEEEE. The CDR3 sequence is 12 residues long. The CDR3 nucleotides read TGTGCCAGCAGCCGAGTGGACAATGAGCAGTTCTTC. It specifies CASSRVDNEQFF.

CDR3 DNA: TGCAGCGTTGTTGGGTTTGGTAATGAAAAACTGTTTTTT. As protein: CSVVGFGNEKLFF. The V and J genes are TRBV29-1 and TRBJ1-4; D is ambiguous. V was pared by 4 bases and J by 4 bases, with 10 bases between. Germline loops: CDR1 SQVTM, CDR2 ANQGSEA. The CDR3 consists of 13 residues.

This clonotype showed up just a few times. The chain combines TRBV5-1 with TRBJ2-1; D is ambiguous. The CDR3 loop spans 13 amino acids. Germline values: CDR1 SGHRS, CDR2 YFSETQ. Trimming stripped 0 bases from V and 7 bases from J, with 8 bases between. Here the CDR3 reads CASSLAKFNEQFF. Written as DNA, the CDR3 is TGCGCCAGCAGCTTGGCAAAGTTTAATGAGCAGTTCTTC.

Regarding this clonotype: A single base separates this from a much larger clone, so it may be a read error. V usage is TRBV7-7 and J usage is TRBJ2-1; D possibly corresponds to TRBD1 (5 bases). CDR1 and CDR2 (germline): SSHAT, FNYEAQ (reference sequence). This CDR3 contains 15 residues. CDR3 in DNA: TGTGCTAGCAGCTTCGACCAGGGTTCCTACAATGGGCAGTTCTTC. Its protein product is CASSFDQGSYNGQFF. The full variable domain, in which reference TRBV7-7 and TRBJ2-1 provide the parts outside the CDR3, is GAGVSQSPRYKVTKRGQDVTLRCDPISSHATLYWYQQALGQGPEFLTYFNYEAQPDKSGLPSDRFSAERPEGSISTLTIQRTEQRDSAMYRCASSFDQGSYNGQFFGPGTRLTVL.

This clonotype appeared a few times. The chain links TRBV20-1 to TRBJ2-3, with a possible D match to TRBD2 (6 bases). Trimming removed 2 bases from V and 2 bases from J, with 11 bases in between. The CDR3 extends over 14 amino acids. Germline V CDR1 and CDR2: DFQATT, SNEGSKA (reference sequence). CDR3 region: CSARLLASTDTQYF. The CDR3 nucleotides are TGCAGTGCTAGATTACTAGCCTCCACAGATACGCAGTATTTT.

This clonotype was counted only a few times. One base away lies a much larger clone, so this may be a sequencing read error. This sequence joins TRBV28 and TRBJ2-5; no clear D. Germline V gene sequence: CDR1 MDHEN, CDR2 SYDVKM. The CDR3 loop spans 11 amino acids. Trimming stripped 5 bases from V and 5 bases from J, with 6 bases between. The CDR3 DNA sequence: TGTGCCAGCAGTAACAAGGAGACCCAGTACTTC. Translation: CASSNKETQYF.

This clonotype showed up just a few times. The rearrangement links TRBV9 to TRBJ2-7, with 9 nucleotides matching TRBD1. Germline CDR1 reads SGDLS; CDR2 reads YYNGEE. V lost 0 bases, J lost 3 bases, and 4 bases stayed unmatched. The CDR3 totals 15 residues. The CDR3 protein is CASSVGQGVNYEQYF. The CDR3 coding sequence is TGTGCCAGCAGCGTAGGACAGGGGGTAAACTACGAGCAGTACTTC.

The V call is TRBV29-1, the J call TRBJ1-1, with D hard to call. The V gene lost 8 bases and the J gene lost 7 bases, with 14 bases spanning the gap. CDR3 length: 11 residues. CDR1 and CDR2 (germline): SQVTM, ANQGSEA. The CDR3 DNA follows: TGCAGCTACAAGGGATGGAGTGAAGCTTTCTTT. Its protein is CSYKGWSEAFF. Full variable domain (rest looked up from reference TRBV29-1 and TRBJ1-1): SAVISQKPSRDICQRGTSLTIQCQVDSQVTMMFWYRQQPGQSLTLIATANQGSEATYESGFVIDKFPISRPNLTFSTLTVSNMSPEDSSIYLCSYKGWSEAFFGQGTRLTVV.

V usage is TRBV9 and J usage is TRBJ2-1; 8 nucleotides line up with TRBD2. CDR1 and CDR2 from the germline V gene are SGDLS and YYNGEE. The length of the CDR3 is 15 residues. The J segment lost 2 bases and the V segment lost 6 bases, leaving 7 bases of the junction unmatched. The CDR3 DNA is TGTGCCAGCACCCAAACTAGCGGCCCCTACAATGAGCAGTTCTTC. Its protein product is CASTQTSGPYNEQFF.

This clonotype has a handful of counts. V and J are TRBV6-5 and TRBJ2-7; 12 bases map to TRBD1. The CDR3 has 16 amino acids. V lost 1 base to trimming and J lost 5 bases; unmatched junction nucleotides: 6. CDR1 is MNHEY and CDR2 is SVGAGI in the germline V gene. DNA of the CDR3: TGTGCCAGCAGTTACTACGAGGGACAGGGGGCTAACGAGCAGTACTTC. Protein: CASSYYEGQGANEQYF.

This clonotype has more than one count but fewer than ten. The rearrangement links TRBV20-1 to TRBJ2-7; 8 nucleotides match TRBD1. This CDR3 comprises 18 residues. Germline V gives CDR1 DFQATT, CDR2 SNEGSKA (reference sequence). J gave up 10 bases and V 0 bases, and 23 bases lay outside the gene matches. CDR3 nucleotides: TGCAGTGCTAGAGATGTAGGCAGGGGGCTCTGGTATTATGAGACTCAGTACTTC. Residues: CSARDVGRGLWYYETQYF.

As DNA, the CDR3 is TGTGCCAGCAGCCAAGAGACCCTATACGAAAGCTCTGGGGCCAACGTCCTGACTTTC. Residues: CASSQETLYESSGANVLTF. The chain carries TRBV14 and TRBJ2-6; D call uncertain. With 0 bases removed from V and 0 bases from J, the gap between germline ends came to 15 bases. The CDR3 consists of 19 residues. CDR1 is SGHDN, CDR2 FVKESK, per germline.

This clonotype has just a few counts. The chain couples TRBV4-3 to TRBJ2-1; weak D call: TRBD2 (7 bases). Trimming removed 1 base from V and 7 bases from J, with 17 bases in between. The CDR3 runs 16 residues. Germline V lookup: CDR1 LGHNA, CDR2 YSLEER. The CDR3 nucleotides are TGCGCCAGCAGCCAAGTGGCGGGGGCCGTCGGTAATGAGCAGTTCTTC. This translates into CASSQVAGAVGNEQFF.

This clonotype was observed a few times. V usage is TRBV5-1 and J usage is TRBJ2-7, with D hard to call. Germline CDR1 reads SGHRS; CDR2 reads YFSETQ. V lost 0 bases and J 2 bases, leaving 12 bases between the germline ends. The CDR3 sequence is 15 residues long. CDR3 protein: CASSLVPGIAYEQYF. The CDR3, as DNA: TGCGCCAGCAGCTTGGTGCCAGGAATAGCCTACGAGCAGTACTTC.